The source of this T cell receptor beta chain is a study of CD8 T cells in ankylosing spondylitis. About this clonotype itself: Its antigen is not identified.

The germline V gene has CDR1 SGHTA and CDR2 FQGNSA. V was cut by 1 base and J by 3 bases, with 9 bases left in between. This CDR3 is built from 14 residues. TCRdb reprocessed the 5' RACE reads via MiXCR and lists one record per CDR3 protein. The table records approximately 110,000 distinct CDR3 sequences, nearly 25% of them present only once. Study findings and constraints: Seemingly characteristic of ankylosing spondylitis blood was a TCR beta motif consisting of about 8 highly homologous variants. A subset of motif variants has previously been described in the synovial fluid and blood of reactive arthritis. Matched ankylosing spondylitis synovial fluid reportedly showed significant enrichment of disease-linked clones. Disease-linked clones were found to be CD8+ and relatively rare in peripheral blood.

The sequence came from a male donor with ankylosing spondylitis. Sequencing input: synovial fluid, either unsorted or a sorted T cell fraction (not recorded which). The genes are TRBV7-2 and TRBJ1-2, with D perhaps matching TRBD1 (5 bases). CDR3 DNA: TGTGCCAGCAGCTTAGGAGGGGCCCACTATGGCTACACCTTC. Translated, it gives CASSLGGAHYGYTF.